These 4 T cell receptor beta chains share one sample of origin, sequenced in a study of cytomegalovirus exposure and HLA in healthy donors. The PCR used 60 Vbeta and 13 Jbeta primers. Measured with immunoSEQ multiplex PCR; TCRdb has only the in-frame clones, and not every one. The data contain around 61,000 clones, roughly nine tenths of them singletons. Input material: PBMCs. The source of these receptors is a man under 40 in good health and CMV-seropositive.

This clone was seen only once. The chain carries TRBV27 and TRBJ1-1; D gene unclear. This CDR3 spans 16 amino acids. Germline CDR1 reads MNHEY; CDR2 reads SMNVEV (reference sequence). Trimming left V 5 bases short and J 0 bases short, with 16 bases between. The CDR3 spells CASSPSPGVMNTEAFF. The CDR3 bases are TGTGCCAGCAGTCCTTCGCCCGGGGTAATGAACACTGAAGCTTTCTTT.

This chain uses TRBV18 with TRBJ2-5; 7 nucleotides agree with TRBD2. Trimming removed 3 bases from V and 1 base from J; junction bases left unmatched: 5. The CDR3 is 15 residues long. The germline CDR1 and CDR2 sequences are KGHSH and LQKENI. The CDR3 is CASSPAAGSQETQYF. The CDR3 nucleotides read TGTGCCAGCTCACCGGCAGCGGGGTCCCAAGAGACCCAGTACTTC.

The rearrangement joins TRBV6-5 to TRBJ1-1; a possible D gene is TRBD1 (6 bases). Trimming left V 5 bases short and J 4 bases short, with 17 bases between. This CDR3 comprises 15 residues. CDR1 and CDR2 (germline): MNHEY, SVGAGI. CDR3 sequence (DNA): TGTGCCAGCAGTCGCACAGGGCGGAGAGGCACTGAAGCTTTCTTT. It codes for CASSRTGRRGTEAFF.

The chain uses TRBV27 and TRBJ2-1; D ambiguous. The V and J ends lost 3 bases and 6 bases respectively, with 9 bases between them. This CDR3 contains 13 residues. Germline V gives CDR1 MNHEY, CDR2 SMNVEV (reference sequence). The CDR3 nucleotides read TGTGCCAGCAGTTTCGACGAGGCCAATGAGCAGTTCTTC. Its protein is CASSFDEANEQFF.